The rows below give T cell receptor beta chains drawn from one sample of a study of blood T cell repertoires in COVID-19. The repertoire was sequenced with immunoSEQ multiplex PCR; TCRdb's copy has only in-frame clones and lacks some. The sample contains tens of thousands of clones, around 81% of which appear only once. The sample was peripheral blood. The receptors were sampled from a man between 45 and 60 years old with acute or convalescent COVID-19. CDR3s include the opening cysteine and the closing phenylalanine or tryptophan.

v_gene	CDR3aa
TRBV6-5	CASSPSSGSYNEQFF
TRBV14	CASSQFKADSFLRSWYGYTF
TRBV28	CASSLVQGETGNTIYF
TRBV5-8	CASSLSGRGTTDTQYF
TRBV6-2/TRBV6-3	CASSYFGEDTEAFF
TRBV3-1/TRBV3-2	CASSSTRGGNSPLHF
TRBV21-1	CARQPYTEAFF
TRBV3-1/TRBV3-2	CASSQDTAGWYEQYF
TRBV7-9	CASSFAGGSDRGYGYTF
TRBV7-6	CASSLAPMGQGISGNTIYF
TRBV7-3	CASSRDSNEQFF